This T cell receptor (beta chain) emerged from a study of cytomegalovirus exposure and HLA in healthy donors. Whole-study context: The use of the same platform for the 100 to 150 validation repertoires and the approximately 690 first-cohort repertoires was reported by a later analysis. The study, taken as a whole, reports: In the 130 or so validation repertoires, a later analysis found that first-cohort TCR clusters tended to co-occur. Researchers catalogued over 150 TCR beta chains as cytomegalovirus-associated.

Donors were drawn from the approximately 110-subject validation cohort, separate from the 666-subject first cohort. A single count supports this clone. Antigen: not known. Some clones are missing from TCRdb's copy, which holds only in-frame ones; the method was immunoSEQ multiplex PCR. The data hold more than 80,000 clones, with 96% observed a single time. The CDR3 runs to 12 residues. CDR1 LNHDA and CDR2 SQIVND come from the germline V gene (reference sequence). Trimming cost V 9 bases and J 3 bases, with 8 bases left between them. The clonotype was recovered from a young woman in good health and CMV-seronegative. V usage is TRBV19 and J usage is TRBJ2-2; D gene uncertain. Sequences were obtained from PBMCs. CDR3 protein: CASNSYTGELFF. The DNA for the CDR3 is TGTGCCAGCAACAGCTACACCGGGGAGCTGTTTTTT.